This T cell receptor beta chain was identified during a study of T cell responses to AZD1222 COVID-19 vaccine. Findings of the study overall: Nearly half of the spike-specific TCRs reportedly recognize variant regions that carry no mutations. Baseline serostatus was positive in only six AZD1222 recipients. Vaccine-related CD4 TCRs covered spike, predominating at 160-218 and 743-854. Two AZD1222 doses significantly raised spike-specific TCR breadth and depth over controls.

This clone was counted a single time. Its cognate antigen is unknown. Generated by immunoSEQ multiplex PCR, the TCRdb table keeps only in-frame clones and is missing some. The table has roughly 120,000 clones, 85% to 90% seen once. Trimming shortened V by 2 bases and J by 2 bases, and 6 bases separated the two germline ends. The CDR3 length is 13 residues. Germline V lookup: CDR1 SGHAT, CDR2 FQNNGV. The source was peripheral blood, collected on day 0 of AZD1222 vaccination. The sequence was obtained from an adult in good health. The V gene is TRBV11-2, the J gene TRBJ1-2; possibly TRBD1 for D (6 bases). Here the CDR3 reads CASSLQGNYGYTF. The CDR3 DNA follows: TGTGCCAGCAGCTTACAGGGGAACTATGGCTACACCTTC.